These T cell receptor beta chains were read from a single sample in a study of T cell repertoires in aging, cancer and after chemotherapy. TCRdb redid the calling of the multiplex PCR reads with MiXCR, one entry per CDR3 protein. The profile shows more than 8,000 distinct CDR3 sequences, about 30% of them singletons. The sample was blood. These receptors were collected from a human donor in good health. The CDR3 runs from the conserved cysteine through the conserved F or W. The order of the fields is clone size, J gene, V gene, D gene, CDR3 protein, CDR3 DNA. D genes are given only for firm matches. Not every row has a clone size; where given, it reads once, few, many or a size class.

clone size: few
J gene: TRBJ1-4
V gene: TRBV12-3/TRBV12-4
D gene: .
CDR3 protein: CASSLRATNEKLFF
CDR3 DNA: TGTGCCAGCAGTTTACGAGCAACTAATGAAAAACTGTTTTTT

clone size: .
J gene: TRBJ2-1
V gene: TRBV7-2
D gene: .
CDR3 protein: CASSSVFRTEQFF
CDR3 DNA: TGTGCCAGCAGCTCGGTTTTTAGGACCGAGCAGTTCTTC

clone size: .
J gene: TRBJ1-1
V gene: TRBV29-1
D gene: TRBD1
CDR3 protein: CSVGQGGTEAFF
CDR3 DNA: TGCAGCGTTGGGCAGGGGGGCACTGAAGCTTTCTTT

clone size: few
J gene: TRBJ2-7
V gene: TRBV18
D gene: .
CDR3 protein: CASSPQDSVDGYEQYF
CDR3 DNA: TGTGCCAGCTCACCACAAGACAGCGTTGATGGTTACGAGCAGTACTTC

clone size: few
J gene: TRBJ2-1
V gene: TRBV27
D gene: .
CDR3 protein: CASSLTATRSYNEQFF
CDR3 DNA: TGTGCCAGCAGTTTAACAGCGACACGCTCCTACAATGAGCAGTTCTTC

clone size: .
J gene: TRBJ2-3
V gene: TRBV24-1
D gene: .
CDR3 protein: CATSDLATDTQYF
CDR3 DNA: TGTGCCACCAGTGATTTGGCAACAGATACGCAGTATTTT

clone size: few
J gene: TRBJ2-2
V gene: TRBV7-2
D gene: .
CDR3 protein: CASSPLPMNTGELFF
CDR3 DNA: TGTGCCAGCAGCCCTCTCCCCATGAACACCGGGGAGCTGTTTTTT

clone size: .
J gene: TRBJ2-1
V gene: TRBV11-2
D gene: .
CDR3 protein: CASSLDPGVAGQFF
CDR3 DNA: TGTGCCAGCAGCTTAGATCCAGGGGTAGCGGGGCAGTTCTTC

clone size: .
J gene: TRBJ2-7
V gene: TRBV7-2
D gene: TRBD2
CDR3 protein: CASSLPPSGSPWEQYF
CDR3 DNA: TGTGCCAGCAGCTTACCCCCTAGCGGGAGTCCTTGGGAGCAGTACTTC

clone size: few
J gene: TRBJ2-5
V gene: TRBV7-2
D gene: .
CDR3 protein: CASRIPGETQYF
CDR3 DNA: TGTGCCAGCAGAATTCCTGGGGAGACCCAGTACTTC

clone size: once
J gene: TRBJ2-7
V gene: TRBV5-1
D gene: .
CDR3 protein: CASSSMPAVLEQYF
CDR3 DNA: TGCGCCAGCAGCTCTATGCCAGCGGTACTGGAGCAGTACTTC

clone size: few
J gene: TRBJ2-2
V gene: TRBV4-3
D gene: .
CDR3 protein: CASSQIDTTGELFF
CDR3 DNA: TGCGCCAGCAGCCAAATCGACACCACCGGGGAGCTGTTTTTT

clone size: .
J gene: TRBJ2-5
V gene: TRBV5-1
D gene: .
CDR3 protein: CASSLEPSRETQYF
CDR3 DNA: TGCGCCAGCAGCTTGGAGCCCAGCAGGGAGACCCAGTACTTC

clone size: medium-sized
J gene: TRBJ1-2
V gene: TRBV6-5
D gene: .
CDR3 protein: CASSTQGSYGYTF
CDR3 DNA: TGTGCCAGCAGTACTCAGGGATCCTATGGCTACACCTTC

clone size: few
J gene: TRBJ2-6
V gene: TRBV12-3/TRBV12-4
D gene: .
CDR3 protein: CASSPGTPSYWGANVLTF
CDR3 DNA: TGTGCCAGCAGCCCGGGGACTCCCTCCTACTGGGGGGCCAACGTCCTGACTTTC

clone size: few
J gene: TRBJ2-1
V gene: TRBV6-2/TRBV6-3
D gene: .
CDR3 protein: CASSYSQEAGGEQFF
CDR3 DNA: TGTGCCAGCAGTTACTCGCAGGAAGCCGGAGGTGAGCAGTTCTTC

clone size: .
J gene: TRBJ1-3
V gene: TRBV11-1
D gene: .
CDR3 protein: CASSFGLQGNTIYF
CDR3 DNA: TGTGCCAGCAGCTTTGGATTACAGGGAAACACCATATATTTT

clone size: few
J gene: TRBJ2-1
V gene: TRBV19
D gene: TRBD2
CDR3 protein: CASSIGGSSGSGGEQFF
CDR3 DNA: TGTGCCAGTAGTATAGGGGGGTCCAGCGGGAGCGGCGGTGAGCAGTTCTTC

clone size: .
J gene: TRBJ1-1
V gene: TRBV20-1
D gene: .
CDR3 protein: CSARAGGPTTEAFF
CDR3 DNA: TGCAGTGCTCGGGCCGGGGGGCCTACCACTGAAGCTTTCTTT

clone size: few
J gene: TRBJ2-3
V gene: TRBV30
D gene: .
CDR3 protein: CAWRRYTQYF
CDR3 DNA: TGTGCCTGGAGGCGTTATACGCAGTATTTT

clone size: .
J gene: TRBJ1-4
V gene: TRBV19
D gene: .
CDR3 protein: CASSRTVTTNEKLFF
CDR3 DNA: TGTGCCAGTTCAAGGACCGTTACAACTAATGAAAAACTGTTTTTT

clone size: few
J gene: TRBJ1-1
V gene: TRBV20-1
D gene: TRBD1
CDR3 protein: CSVSGQTLNTEAFF
CDR3 DNA: TGCAGTGTATCGGGACAGACCTTGAACACTGAAGCTTTCTTT

clone size: few
J gene: TRBJ1-4
V gene: TRBV20-1
D gene: .
CDR3 protein: CSARPGAGSGEKLFF
CDR3 DNA: TGCAGTGCTAGACCCGGTGCGGGGTCAGGTGAAAAACTGTTTTTT

clone size: few
J gene: TRBJ2-3
V gene: TRBV6-4
D gene: TRBD1
CDR3 protein: CASSDDSQGATDTQYF
CDR3 DNA: TGTGCCAGCAGTGACGATTCACAGGGGGCCACAGATACGCAGTATTTT